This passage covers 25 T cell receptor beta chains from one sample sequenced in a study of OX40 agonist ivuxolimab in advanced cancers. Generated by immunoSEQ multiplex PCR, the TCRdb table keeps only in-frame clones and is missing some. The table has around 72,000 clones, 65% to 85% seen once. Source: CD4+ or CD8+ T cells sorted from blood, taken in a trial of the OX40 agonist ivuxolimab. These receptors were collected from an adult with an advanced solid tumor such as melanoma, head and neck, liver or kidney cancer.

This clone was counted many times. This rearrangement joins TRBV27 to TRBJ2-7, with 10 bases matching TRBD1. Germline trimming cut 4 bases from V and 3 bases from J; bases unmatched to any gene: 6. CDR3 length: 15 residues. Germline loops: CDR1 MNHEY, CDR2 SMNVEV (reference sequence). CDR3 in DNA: TGTGCCAGCAGTTATGACAGGGGGCCTTACTACGAGCAGTACTTC. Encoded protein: CASSYDRGPYYEQYF.

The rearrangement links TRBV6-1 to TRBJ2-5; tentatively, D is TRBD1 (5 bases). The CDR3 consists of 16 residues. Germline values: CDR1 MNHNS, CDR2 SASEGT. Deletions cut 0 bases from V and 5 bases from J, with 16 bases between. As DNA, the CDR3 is TGTGCCAGCAGTGAAGCGTCAGCAGGGCTTTGGGAGACCCAGTACTTC. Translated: CASSEASAGLWETQYF.

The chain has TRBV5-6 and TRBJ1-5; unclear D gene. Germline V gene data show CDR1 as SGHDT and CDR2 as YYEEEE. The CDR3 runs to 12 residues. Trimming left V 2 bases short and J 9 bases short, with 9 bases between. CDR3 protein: CASSFLFGPQHF. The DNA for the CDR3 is TGTGCCAGCAGCTTTTTATTTGGGCCCCAGCATTTT. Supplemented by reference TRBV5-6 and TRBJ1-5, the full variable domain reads DAGVTQSPTHLIKTRGQQVTLRCSPKSGHDTVSWYQQALGQGPQFIFQYYEEEERQRGNFPDRFSGHQFPNYSSELNVNALLLGDSALYLCASSFLFGPQHFGDGTRLSIL.

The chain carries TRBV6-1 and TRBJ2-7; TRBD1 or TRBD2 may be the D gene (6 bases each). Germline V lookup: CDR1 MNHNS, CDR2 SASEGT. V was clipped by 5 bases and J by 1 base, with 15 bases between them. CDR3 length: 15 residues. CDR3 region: CASSMGGGLSYEQYF. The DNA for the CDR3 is TGTGCCAGCAGTATGGGTGGGGGGCTTTCCTACGAGCAGTACTTC.

The chain's CDR3 is CSVWGDNHNEQFF. CDR3 DNA sequence: TGCAGCGTATGGGGTGACAACCACAATGAGCAGTTCTTC. The rearrangement links TRBV29-1 to TRBJ2-1; D not resolved. This CDR3 contains 13 residues. Germline CDR1 is SQVTM and CDR2 is ANQGSEA. The V end lost 6 bases, the J end lost 5 bases, and 14 bases lay between the germline ends.

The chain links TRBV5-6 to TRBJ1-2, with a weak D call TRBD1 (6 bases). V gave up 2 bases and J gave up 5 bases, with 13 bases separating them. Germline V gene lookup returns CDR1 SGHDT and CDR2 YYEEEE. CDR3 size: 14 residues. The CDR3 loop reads CASSFWTEVYGYTF. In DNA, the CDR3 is TGTGCCAGCAGCTTTTGGACAGAGGTATATGGCTACACCTTC.

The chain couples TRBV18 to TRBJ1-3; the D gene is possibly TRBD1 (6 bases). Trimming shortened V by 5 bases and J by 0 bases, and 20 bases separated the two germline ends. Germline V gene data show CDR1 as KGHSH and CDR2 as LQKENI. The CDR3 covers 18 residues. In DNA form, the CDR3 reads TGTGCCAGCTCATCCATTATGACAGGACATTTCTCTGGAAACACCATATATTTT. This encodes CASSSIMTGHFSGNTIYF.

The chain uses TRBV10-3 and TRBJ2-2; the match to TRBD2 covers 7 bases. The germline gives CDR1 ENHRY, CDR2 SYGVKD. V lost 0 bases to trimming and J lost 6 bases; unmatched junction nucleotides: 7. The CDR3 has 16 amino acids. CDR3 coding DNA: TGTGCCATCAGTGAGTCCGGGACTAAAGTATCCGGGGAGCTGTTTTTT. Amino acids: CAISESGTKVSGELFF.

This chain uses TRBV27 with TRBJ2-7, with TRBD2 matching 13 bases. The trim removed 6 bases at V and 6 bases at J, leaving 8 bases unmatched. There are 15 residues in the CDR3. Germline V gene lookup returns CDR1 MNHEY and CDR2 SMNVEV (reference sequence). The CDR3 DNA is TGTGCCAGCAGCCCACCGGGACTAGCGGGATCCGAGCAGTACTTC. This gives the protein CASSPPGLAGSEQYF.

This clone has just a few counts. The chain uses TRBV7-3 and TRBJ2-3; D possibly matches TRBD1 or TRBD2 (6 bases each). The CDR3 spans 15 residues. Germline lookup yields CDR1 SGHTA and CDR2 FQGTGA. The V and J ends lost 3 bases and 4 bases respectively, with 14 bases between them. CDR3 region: CASSLVGGTADTQYF. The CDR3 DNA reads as TGTGCCAGCAGCTTGGTCGGGGGCACCGCAGATACGCAGTATTTT.

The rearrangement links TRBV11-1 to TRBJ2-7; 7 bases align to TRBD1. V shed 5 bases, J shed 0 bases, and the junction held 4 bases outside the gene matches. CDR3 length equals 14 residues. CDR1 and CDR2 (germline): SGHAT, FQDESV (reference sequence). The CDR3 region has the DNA TGTGCCAGCAGCCCCAGGGGGAGCTCCTACGAGCAGTACTTC. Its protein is CASSPRGSSYEQYF. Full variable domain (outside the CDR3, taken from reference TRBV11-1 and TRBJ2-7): EAEVAQSPRYKITEKSQAVAFWCDPISGHATLYWYRQILGQGPELLVQFQDESVVDDSQLPKDRFSAERLKGVDSTLKIQPAELGDSAMYLCASSPRGSSYEQYFGPGTRLTVT.

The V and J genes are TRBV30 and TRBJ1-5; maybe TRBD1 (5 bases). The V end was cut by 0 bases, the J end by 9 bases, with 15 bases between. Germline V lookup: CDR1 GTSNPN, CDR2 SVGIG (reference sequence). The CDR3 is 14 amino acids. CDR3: CAWSVEQALGPQHF. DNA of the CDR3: TGTGCCTGGAGTGTAGAACAGGCCTTGGGGCCCCAGCATTTT.

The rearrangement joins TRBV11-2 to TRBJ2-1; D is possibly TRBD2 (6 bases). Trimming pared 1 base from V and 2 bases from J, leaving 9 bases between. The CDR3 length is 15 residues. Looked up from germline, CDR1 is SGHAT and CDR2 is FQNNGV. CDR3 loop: CASSLGGETYNEQFF. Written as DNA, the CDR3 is TGTGCCAGCAGCTTAGGCGGGGAGACCTACAATGAGCAGTTCTTC.

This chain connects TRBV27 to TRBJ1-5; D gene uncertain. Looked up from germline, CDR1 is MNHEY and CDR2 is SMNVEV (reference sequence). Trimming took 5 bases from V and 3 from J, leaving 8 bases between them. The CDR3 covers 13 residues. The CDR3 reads CASSPTHNQPQHF. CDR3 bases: TGTGCCAGCAGTCCAACTCACAATCAGCCCCAGCATTTT.

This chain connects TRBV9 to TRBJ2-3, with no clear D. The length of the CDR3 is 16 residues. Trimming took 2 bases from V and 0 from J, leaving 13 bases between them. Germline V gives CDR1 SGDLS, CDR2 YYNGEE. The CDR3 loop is CASSVMGGTSTDTQYF. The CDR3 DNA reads TGTGCCAGCAGCGTTATGGGTGGAACTAGCACAGATACGCAGTATTTT.

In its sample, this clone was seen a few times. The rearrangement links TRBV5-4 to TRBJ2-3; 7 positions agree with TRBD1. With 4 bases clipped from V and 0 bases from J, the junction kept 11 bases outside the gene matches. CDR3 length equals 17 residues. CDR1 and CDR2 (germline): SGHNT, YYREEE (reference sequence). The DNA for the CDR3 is TGTGCCAGCAGCCCGACAGGGTCCATAACTAGCACAGATACGCAGTATTTT. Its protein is CASSPTGSITSTDTQYF.

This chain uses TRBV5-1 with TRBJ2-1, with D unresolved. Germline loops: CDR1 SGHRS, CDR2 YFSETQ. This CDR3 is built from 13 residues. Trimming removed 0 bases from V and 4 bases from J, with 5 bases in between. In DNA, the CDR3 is TGCGCCAGCAGCTTGGGGCTATACAATGAGCAGTTCTTC. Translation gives CASSLGLYNEQFF.

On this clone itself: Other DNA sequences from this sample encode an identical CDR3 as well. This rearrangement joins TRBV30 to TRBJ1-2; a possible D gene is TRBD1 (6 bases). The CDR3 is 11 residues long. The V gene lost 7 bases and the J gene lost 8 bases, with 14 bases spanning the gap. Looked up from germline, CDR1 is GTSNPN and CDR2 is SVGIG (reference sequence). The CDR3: CALQGAGGYTF. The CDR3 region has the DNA TGTGCCTTACAGGGTGCGGGGGGCTACACCTTC.

CDR3 in amino acids: CSVGAALEKQYF. CDR3 in DNA: TGCAGCGTTGGAGCGGCCTTGGAGAAGCAGTACTTC. The rearrangement uses TRBV29-1 and TRBJ2-7; D is perhaps TRBD2 (5 bases). This CDR3 is 12 amino acids long. V shed 4 bases and J shed 8 bases, with 15 bases lying between them. Germline CDR1 SQVTM, CDR2 ANQGSEA.

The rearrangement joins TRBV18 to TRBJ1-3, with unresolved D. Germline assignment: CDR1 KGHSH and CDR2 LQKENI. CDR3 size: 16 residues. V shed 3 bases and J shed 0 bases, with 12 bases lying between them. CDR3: CASSPYDASSGNTIYF. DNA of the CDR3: TGTGCCAGCTCACCGTACGACGCGAGCTCTGGAAACACCATATATTTT.

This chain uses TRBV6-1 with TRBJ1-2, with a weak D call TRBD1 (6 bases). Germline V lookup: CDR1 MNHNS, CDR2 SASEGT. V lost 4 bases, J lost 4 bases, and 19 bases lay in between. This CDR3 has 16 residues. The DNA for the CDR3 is TGTGCCAGCAGTGCCCGGGACACCCGAACGCGCTATGGCTACACCTTC. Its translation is CASSARDTRTRYGYTF.

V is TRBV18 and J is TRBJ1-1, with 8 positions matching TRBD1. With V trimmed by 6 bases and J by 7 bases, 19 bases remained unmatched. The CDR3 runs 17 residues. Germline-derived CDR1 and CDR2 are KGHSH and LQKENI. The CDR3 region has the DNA TGTGCCAGCTCCCCCGCGGGGACAGGTTCTCGAAGTGGTGAAGCTTTCTTT. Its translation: CASSPAGTGSRSGEAFF.

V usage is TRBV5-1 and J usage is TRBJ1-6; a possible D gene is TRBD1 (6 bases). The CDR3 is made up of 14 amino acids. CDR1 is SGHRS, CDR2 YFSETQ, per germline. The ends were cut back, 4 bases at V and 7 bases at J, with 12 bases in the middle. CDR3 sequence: CASSRGQKNSPLHF. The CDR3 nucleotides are TGCGCCAGCAGCCGTGGACAGAAGAATTCACCCCTCCACTTT.

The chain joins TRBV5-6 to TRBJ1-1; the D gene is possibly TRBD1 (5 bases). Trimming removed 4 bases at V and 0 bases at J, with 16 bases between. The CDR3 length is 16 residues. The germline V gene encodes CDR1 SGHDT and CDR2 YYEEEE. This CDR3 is CASSRWDRPLNTEAFF. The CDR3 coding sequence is TGTGCCAGCAGCCGATGGGACCGACCGTTGAACACTGAAGCTTTCTTT.

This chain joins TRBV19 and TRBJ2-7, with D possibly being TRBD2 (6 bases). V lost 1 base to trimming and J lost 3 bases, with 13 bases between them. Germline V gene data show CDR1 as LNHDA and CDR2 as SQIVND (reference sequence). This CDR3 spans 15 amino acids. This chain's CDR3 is CASSIVQAGYYEQYF. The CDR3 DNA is TGTGCCAGTAGTATAGTCCAGGCGGGGTACTACGAGCAGTACTTC.